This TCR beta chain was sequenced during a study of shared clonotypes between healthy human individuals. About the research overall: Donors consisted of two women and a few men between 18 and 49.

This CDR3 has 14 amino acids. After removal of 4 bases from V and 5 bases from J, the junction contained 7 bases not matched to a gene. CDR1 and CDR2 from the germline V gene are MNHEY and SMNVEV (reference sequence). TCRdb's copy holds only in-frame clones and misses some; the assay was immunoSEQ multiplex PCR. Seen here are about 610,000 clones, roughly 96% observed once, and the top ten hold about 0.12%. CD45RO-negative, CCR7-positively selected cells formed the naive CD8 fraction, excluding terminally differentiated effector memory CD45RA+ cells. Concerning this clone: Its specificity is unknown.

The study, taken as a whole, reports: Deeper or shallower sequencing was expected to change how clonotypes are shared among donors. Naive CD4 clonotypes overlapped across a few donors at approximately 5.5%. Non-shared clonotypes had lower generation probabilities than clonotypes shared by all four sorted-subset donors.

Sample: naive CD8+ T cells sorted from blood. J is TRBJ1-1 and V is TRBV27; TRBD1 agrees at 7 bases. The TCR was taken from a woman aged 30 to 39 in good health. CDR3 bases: TGTGCCAGCAGTTACATCGGGACAGTAACTGAAGCTTTCTTT. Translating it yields CASSYIGTVTEAFF.